Below are 22 T cell receptor beta chains sequenced from a single sample in a study of a mutant IDH1 vaccine in newly diagnosed glioma. Time point noted: week 35, safety follow-up. Topical imiquimod was applied with each vaccine dose, which held 300 ug of mutant IDH1 20-mer peptide. No antigen is known for these receptors. Profiling relied on immunoSEQ multiplex PCR, and the TCRdb table lists in-frame clones only, not all of them. The repertoire consists of around 60,000 clones, with 80% to 90% occurring once and the leading ten covering approximately 5%. Sequencing used PBMCs, obtained from a glioma patient whose treatment included an IDH1 peptide vaccine. The source of these receptors is a man aged 35 to 55 with glioma.

The V and J genes are TRBV7-6 and TRBJ2-5, with TRBD2 identical over 12 bases. Germline V gene data show CDR1 as SGHVS and CDR2 as FNYEAQ. After removal of 3 bases from V and 4 bases from J, the junction contained 6 bases not matched to a gene. This CDR3 has 16 amino acids. Written as DNA, the CDR3 is TGTGCCAGCAGCTTCTCTAGCGGGGGGGCGGGAGAGACCCAGTACTTC. This sequence encodes CASSFSSGGAGETQYF.

V is TRBV28 and J is TRBJ2-3; D is uncertain. Germline assignment: CDR1 MDHEN and CDR2 SYDVKM. CDR3 size: 13 residues. Trimming pared 6 bases from V and 0 bases from J, leaving 7 bases between. The CDR3 sequence is CASRSTSTDTQYF. CDR3 sequence (DNA): TGTGCCAGCAGGAGTACTAGCACAGATACGCAGTATTTT.

J is TRBJ1-2 and V is TRBV29-1, with D perhaps matching TRBD1 (6 bases). Germline V lookup: CDR1 SQVTM, CDR2 ANQGSEA. CDR3 length: 13 residues. V lost 8 bases and J 2 bases, leaving 15 bases between the germline ends. As DNA, the CDR3 is TGCAGCACTGGGGGGGCACAGAACTATGGCTACACCTTC. This gives the protein CSTGGAQNYGYTF.

V gene TRBV5-7 combines with J gene TRBJ2-7; 9 nucleotides line up with TRBD1. TRBV5-7 carries the ORF label, with uncertain function. This CDR3 contains 15 residues. The V gene end was trimmed by 4 bases and the J gene end by 3 bases; junction bases not matched to a gene: 8. CDR3 coding DNA: TGTGCCAGCAGCCCGAGGACAGGGGTCGTCTACGAGCAGTACTTC. It encodes CASSPRTGVVYEQYF.

This chain links TRBV19 with TRBJ2-2, with D perhaps matching TRBD2 (6 bases). This CDR3 has 13 amino acids. Germline CDR1 reads LNHDA; CDR2 reads SQIVND (reference sequence). The V end lost 2 bases, the J end lost 7 bases, and 8 bases lay between the germline ends. This CDR3 reads CASSINGGGELFF. The CDR3, as DNA: TGTGCCAGTAGTATAAACGGGGGCGGGGAGCTGTTTTTT.

This chain connects TRBV4-3 to TRBJ1-2, with D unclear. Trimming cost V 0 bases and J 5 bases, with 7 bases left between them. Germline loops: CDR1 LGHNA, CDR2 YSLEER. CDR3 size: 13 residues. CDR3 loop: CASSQEKGYGYTF. The CDR3 bases are TGCGCCAGCAGCCAAGAAAAGGGTTATGGCTACACCTTC.

V gene TRBV2 combines with J gene TRBJ2-5; 9 nucleotides match TRBD2. This CDR3 has 17 amino acids. The germline gives CDR1 SNHLY, CDR2 FYNNEI. V lost 8 bases to trimming and J lost 4 bases; unmatched junction nucleotides: 17. CDR3 bases: TGTGCCAGCTCTGGACTAGCGATTTCTACTTGGGGAGAGACCCAGTACTTC. Protein sequence: CASSGLAISTWGETQYF. Drawing the rest from reference TRBV2 and TRBJ2-5, the complete variable domain is EPEVTQTPSHQVTQMGQEVILRCVPISNHLYFYWYRQILGQKVEFLVSFYNNEISEKSEIFDDQFSVERPDGSNFTLKIRSTKLEDSAMYFCASSGLAISTWGETQYFGPGTRLLVL.

The CDR3 coding sequence is TGTGCCAGCGGGACAGGAGCCCTTGAAAAACTGTTTTTT. It yields the protein CASGTGALEKLFF. The rearrangement links TRBV2 to TRBJ1-4, with TRBD1 matching 8 bases. J lost 7 bases, V lost 8 bases, and 6 bases had no gene match. The CDR3 sequence is 13 residues long. Germline V gene sequence: CDR1 SNHLY, CDR2 FYNNEI.

The table lists this clone with a few counts. V usage is TRBV27 and J usage is TRBJ2-3; no clear D. CDR1 and CDR2 (germline): MNHEY, SMNVEV (reference sequence). V lost 5 bases and J lost 8, with 14 bases in between. CDR3 length: 13 residues. Written as DNA, the CDR3 is TGTGCCAGCAGTCCTTCTATAGGGTTTACGCAGTATTTT. The encoded protein is CASSPSIGFTQYF.

In its sample, this clone ranks as medium-sized. The chain employs TRBV2 and TRBJ1-2, with TRBD1 as a possible D gene (5 bases). V gave up 0 bases and J gave up 1 base, with 15 bases separating them. Germline CDR1 is SNHLY and CDR2 is FYNNEI. This CDR3 comprises 17 residues. The CDR3 region has the DNA TGTGCCAGCAGTGAAGCGCTTCACCACAGGCTTAACTATGGCTACACCTTC. Translation: CASSEALHHRLNYGYTF.

This clone was seen once. V gene TRBV6-5 combines with J gene TRBJ1-2, with D possibly TRBD1 on 5 matching bases. Germline CDR1 MNHEY, CDR2 SVGAGI. The V gene lost 6 bases and the J gene lost 0 bases, with 14 bases spanning the gap. The CDR3 runs 15 residues. CDR3 sequence (DNA): TGTGCCAGCAGCCGAGGGACTGCAACTAACTATGGCTACACCTTC. It is translated as CASSRGTATNYGYTF.

The chain joins TRBV10-3 to TRBJ1-2, with a tentative D call TRBD1 (5 bases). Germline values: CDR1 ENHRY, CDR2 SYGVKD. This CDR3 contains 14 residues. V was shortened by 0 bases and J by 5 bases, with 10 bases between the two germline ends. CDR3 sequence: CAISESREGYGYTF. The CDR3 DNA reads TGTGCCATCAGTGAGTCCAGGGAAGGATATGGCTACACCTTC.

This chain joins TRBV30 and TRBJ1-3; tentative D call: TRBD1 (5 bases). The germline V gene has CDR1 GTSNPN and CDR2 SVGIG (reference sequence). The CDR3 length is 18 residues. Trimming shortened V by 0 bases and J by 0 bases, and 18 bases separated the two germline ends. CDR3 protein: CAWSVLGGGGISGNTIYF. The CDR3 nucleotides are TGTGCCTGGAGTGTACTCGGCGGCGGGGGGATCTCTGGAAACACCATATATTTT. Based on the CDR3 plus reference TRBV30 and TRBJ1-3, the full variable domain is SQTIHQWPATLVQPVGSPLSLECTVEGTSNPNLYWYRQAAGRGLQLLFYSVGIGQISSEVPQNLSASRPQDRQFILSSKKLLLSDSGFYLCAWSVLGGGGISGNTIYFGEGSWLTVV.

The J gene is TRBJ2-7, the V gene TRBV12-5; no firm D call. CDR1 is LGHNT and CDR2 is FRNRAP in the germline V gene. This CDR3 region has 13 residues. Trimming shortened V by 1 base and J by 4 bases, and 8 bases separated the two germline ends. CDR3 protein: CASGLGRTYEQYF. For the CDR3, the DNA is TGTGCTAGTGGTTTGGGCCGGACGTACGAGCAGTACTTC.

The genes are TRBV5-1 and TRBJ2-1; D assignment may be TRBD1 or TRBD2 (5 bases each). This CDR3 contains 15 residues. V was clipped by 6 bases and J by 0 bases, with 13 bases between them. Germline CDR1 SGHRS, CDR2 YFSETQ. CDR3 amino acids: CASTDSGSSYNEQFF. CDR3 nucleotides: TGCGCCAGCACCGACAGCGGAAGCTCCTACAATGAGCAGTTCTTC.

This clone came up a few times. The DNA for the CDR3 is TGTGCCAGCAGCTTAGGGGGGGTAATTAGGAATGAGCAGTTCTTC. This codes for CASSLGGVIRNEQFF. V is TRBV13 and J is TRBJ2-1; TRBD1 or TRBD2 may be the D gene (5 bases each). The V gene's germline CDR1 is PRHDT and CDR2 FYEKMQ (reference sequence). Trimming removed 0 bases at V and 7 bases at J, with 13 bases between. The CDR3 is 15 amino acids.

The chain joins TRBV6-4 to TRBJ1-5, with 8 bases matching TRBD1. The CDR3 runs 15 residues. Germline trimming cut 6 bases from V and 3 bases from J; bases unmatched to any gene: 7. CDR1 is MRHNA and CDR2 is SNTAGT in the germline V gene. In DNA, the CDR3 is TGTGCCAGCAGCCCCGGGACAGGAGACAATCAGCCCCAGCATTTT. This sequence encodes CASSPGTGDNQPQHF.

V usage is TRBV28 and J usage is TRBJ2-2; TRBD2 matches at 8 bases. V gave up 3 bases and J gave up 4 bases; unmatched junction bases: 4. The length of the CDR3 is 15 residues. Germline assignment: CDR1 MDHEN and CDR2 SYDVKM. CDR3 bases: TGTGCCAGCAGTTTTCCGGGAGGGCGCACCGGGGAGCTGTTTTTT. It encodes CASSFPGGRTGELFF.

The chain links TRBV9 to TRBJ2-5; either TRBD1 or TRBD2 may fit D (6 bases each). CDR1 is SGDLS and CDR2 is YYNGEE in the germline V gene. The CDR3 has 14 amino acids. V was shortened by 0 bases and J by 5 bases, with 11 bases between the two germline ends. The CDR3: CASSVEGGKETQYF. In DNA form, the CDR3 reads TGTGCCAGCAGCGTAGAGGGGGGTAAGGAGACCCAGTACTTC. The variable domain in full, with the rest retrieved from reference TRBV9 and TRBJ2-5, is DSGVTQTPKHLITATGQRVTLRCSPRSGDLSVYWYQQSLDQGLQFLIQYYNGEERAKGNILERFSAQQFPDLHSELNLSSLELGDSALYFCASSVEGGKETQYFGPGTRLLVL.

J is TRBJ2-5 and V is TRBV10-3; a possible D gene is TRBD2 (5 bases). This CDR3 comprises 16 residues. The V and J ends lost 0 bases and 4 bases respectively, with 15 bases between them. CDR1 is ENHRY, CDR2 SYGVKD, per germline. The CDR3 region is CAISESISPGGETQYF. CDR3 nucleotides: TGTGCCATCAGTGAGTCGATTTCTCCAGGAGGAGAGACCCAGTACTTC.

This clone was recorded only once. This chain links TRBV7-2 with TRBJ2-1, with TRBD1 matching 9 bases. The ends lost 5 bases at V and 9 bases at J; junction bases unmatched: 8. The CDR3 contains 14 residues. Germline V gene lookup returns CDR1 SGHTA and CDR2 FQGNSA. The CDR3, as DNA: TGTGCCAGCAGCCCGCGGGACAGGGAAACTGAGCAGTTCTTC. This encodes CASSPRDRETEQFF.

This clone was picked up a small number of times. J is TRBJ1-2 and V is TRBV30; 7 bases match TRBD1. Germline CDR1 is GTSNPN and CDR2 is SVGIG (reference sequence). This CDR3 is 14 amino acids long. Trimming cost V 3 bases and J 8 bases; bases outside gene matches: 12. DNA of the CDR3: TGTGCCTGGAGCGGTACGCCTGTGACAGGGGGCTACACCTTC. As protein: CAWSGTPVTGGYTF.